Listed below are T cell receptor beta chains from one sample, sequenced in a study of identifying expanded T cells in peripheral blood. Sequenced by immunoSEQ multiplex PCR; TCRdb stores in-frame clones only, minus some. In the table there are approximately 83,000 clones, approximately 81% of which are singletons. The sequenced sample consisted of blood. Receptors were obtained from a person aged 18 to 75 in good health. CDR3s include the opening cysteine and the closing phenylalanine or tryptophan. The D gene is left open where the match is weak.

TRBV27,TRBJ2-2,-,CASSFNRQAGELFF
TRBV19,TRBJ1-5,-,CASSRTGFGSLSSNQPQHF
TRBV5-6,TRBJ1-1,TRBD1,CASSLDGQGAFTEAFF
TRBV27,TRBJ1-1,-,CASSSYRLTEAFF
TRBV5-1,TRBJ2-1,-,CASSLAVGIEQFF
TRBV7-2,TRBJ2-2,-,CASSFGRRELFF
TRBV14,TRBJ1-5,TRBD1,CASSQDKGQGGNQPQHF
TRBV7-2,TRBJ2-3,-,CASSLARGDTQYF
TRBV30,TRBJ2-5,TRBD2,CAWWGGSETQYF
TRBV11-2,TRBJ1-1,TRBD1,CASSSHRGRSDTEAFF
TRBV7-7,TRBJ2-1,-,CASSLGGGSGEQFF
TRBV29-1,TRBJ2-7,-,CSVDQGSEQYF
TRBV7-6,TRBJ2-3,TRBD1,CASSLRQGVSVDTQYF
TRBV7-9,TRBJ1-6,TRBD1,CASSSGGYNSPLHF
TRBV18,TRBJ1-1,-,CASSPPPGGLEAFF
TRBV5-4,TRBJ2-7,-,CASSLQKGQSSYEQYF
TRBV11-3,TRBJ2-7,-,CASTNDSTASYEQYF
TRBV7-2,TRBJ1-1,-,CASSFKGGAEAFF
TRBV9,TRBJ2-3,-,CASNKGGTDTQYF
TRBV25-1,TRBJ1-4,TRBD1,CASSEFSGQINEKLFF
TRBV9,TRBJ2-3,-,CASSPDGAADTQYF
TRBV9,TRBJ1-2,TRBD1,CASSVGGPGQGFGYGYTF
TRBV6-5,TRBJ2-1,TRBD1,CASSYSILAGGNEQFF
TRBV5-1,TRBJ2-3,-,CASSQDRRPGTQYF
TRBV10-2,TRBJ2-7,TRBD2,CASSGVSGEHEQYF
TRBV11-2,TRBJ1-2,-,CASSLIRAGGYTF
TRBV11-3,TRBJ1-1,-,CASSLEESTEAFF
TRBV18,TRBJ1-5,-,CASSPDRGQPQHF
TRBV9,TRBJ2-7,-,CASSVGGLPYEQYF
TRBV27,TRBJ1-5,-,CASSLSWGASNQPQHF
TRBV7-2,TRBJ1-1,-,CASSPLPGGDTEAFF
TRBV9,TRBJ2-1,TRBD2,CASSPRGRGDYNEQFF